Given below is one TCR beta chain in context. What it recognizes is unknown. Sequencing used immunoSEQ multiplex PCR; TCRdb keeps in-frame clones, though not all of them. The sample holds 53,000 or so clones, 87% seen once. The data were taken from a study of OX40 agonist ivuxolimab in advanced cancers. The overall study: Patients received ivuxolimab, an intravenous treatment, every 2 weeks at 0.01 to 10 mg/kg. Dose-escalation subjects each had hepatocellular carcinoma, melanoma, renal cell or head and neck cancer. About 40% of patients had received prior checkpoint inhibitor therapy.

Study-wide findings and caveats: The average count of expanded clones was higher among CD8+ T cells than among CD4+.

Germline CDR1 and CDR2: LNHDA and SQIVND (reference sequence). The CDR3 covers 13 residues. V lost 4 bases and J lost 2; bases outside the gene matches: 0. The TCR comes from an adult with an advanced solid tumor such as melanoma, head and neck, liver or kidney cancer. The sample was CD4+ or CD8+ T cells sorted from blood, taken in a trial of the OX40 agonist ivuxolimab. The rearrangement links TRBV19 to TRBJ1-2, with TRBD1 matching 8 bases. The CDR3, as DNA: TGTGCCAGTAGTAGACAGGGGAACTATGGCTACACCTTC. It codes for CASSRQGNYGYTF. The complete variable domain, with remaining parts taken from reference TRBV19 and TRBJ1-2, reads DGGITQSPKYLFRKEGQNVTLSCEQNLNHDAMYWYRQDPGQGLRLIYYSQIVNDFQKGDIAEGYSVSREKKESFPLTVTSAQKNPTAFYLCASSRQGNYGYTFGSGTRLTVV.